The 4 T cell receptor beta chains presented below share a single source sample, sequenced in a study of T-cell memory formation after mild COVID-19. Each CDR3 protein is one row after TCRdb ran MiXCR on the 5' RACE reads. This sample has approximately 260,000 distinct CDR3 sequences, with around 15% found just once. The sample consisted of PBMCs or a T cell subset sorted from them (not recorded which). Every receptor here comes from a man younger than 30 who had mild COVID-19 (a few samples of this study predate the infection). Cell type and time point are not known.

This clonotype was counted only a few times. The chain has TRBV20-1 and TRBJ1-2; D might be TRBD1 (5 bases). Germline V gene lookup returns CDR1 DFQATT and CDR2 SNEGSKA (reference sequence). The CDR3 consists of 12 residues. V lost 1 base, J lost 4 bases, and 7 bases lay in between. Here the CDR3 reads CSARVTGYGYTF. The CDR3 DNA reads TGCAGTGCTAGAGTTACAGGCTATGGCTACACCTTC.

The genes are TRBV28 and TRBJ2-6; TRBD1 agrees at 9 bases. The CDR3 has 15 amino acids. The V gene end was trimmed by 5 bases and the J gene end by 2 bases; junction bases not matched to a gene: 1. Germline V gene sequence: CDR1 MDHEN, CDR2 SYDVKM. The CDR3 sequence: CASSRTGAGANVLTF. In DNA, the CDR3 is TGTGCCAGCAGTAGGACAGGGGCTGGGGCCAACGTCCTGACTTTC. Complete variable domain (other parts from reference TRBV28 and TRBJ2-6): DVKVTQSSRYLVKRTGEKVFLECVQDMDHENMFWYRQDPGLGLRLIYFSYDVKMKEKGDIPEGYSVSREKKERFSLILESASTNQTSMYLCASSRTGAGANVLTFGAGSRLTVL.

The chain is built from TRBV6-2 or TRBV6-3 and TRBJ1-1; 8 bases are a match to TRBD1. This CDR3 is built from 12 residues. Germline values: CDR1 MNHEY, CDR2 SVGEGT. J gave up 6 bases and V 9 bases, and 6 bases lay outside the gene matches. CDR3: CASRQGFPEAFF. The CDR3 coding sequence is TGTGCCAGTCGACAGGGGTTCCCTGAAGCTTTCTTT.

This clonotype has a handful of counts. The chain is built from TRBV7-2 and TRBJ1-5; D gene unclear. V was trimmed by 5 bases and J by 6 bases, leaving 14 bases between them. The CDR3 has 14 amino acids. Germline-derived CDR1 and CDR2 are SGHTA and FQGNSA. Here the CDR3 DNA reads TGTGCCAGCAGCCCGGGCAGTACAGCTCAGCCCCAGCATTTT. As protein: CASSPGSTAQPQHF. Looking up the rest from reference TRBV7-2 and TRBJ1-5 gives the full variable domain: GAGVSQSPSNKVTEKGKDVELRCDPISGHTALYWYRQSLGQGLEFLIYFQGNSAPDKSGLPSDRFSAERTGGSVSTLTIQRTQQEDSAVYLCASSPGSTAQPQHFGDGTRLSIL.